Given below is one T cell receptor (beta chain) in context. This entry is derived from a study of T cell responses to AZD1222 COVID-19 vaccine. Germline V lookup: CDR1 LGHDT, CDR2 YNNKEL (reference sequence). Trimming shortened V by 0 bases and J by 2 bases, and 8 bases separated the two germline ends. The CDR3 has 14 residues. The data were produced by immunoSEQ multiplex PCR, yet TCRdb's version contains in-frame clones alone and is incomplete. The sample lists around 180,000 clones, about 94% occurring once. The receptor comes from an adult in good health. The V and J genes are TRBV3-1 (or the pseudogene TRBV3-2) and TRBJ2-7; D call uncertain. Sequences were derived from peripheral blood, sampled on day 0 of AZD1222 vaccination. CDR3 nucleotide sequence: TGTGCCAGCAGCCAAGATCTGGGGACCTACGAGCAGTACTTC. Residues: CASSQDLGTYEQYF.